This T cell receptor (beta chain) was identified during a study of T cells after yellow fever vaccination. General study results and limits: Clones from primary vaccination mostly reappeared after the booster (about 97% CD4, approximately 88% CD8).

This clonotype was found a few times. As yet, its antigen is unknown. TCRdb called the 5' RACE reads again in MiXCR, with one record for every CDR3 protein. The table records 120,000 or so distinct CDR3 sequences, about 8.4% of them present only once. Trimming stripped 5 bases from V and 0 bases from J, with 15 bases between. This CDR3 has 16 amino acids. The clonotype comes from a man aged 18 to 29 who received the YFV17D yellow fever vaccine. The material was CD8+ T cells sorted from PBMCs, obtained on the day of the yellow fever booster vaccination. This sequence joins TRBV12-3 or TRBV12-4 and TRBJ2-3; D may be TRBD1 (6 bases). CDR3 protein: CASSPWTASSTDTQYF. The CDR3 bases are TGTGCCAGCAGTCCTTGGACAGCTTCTAGCACAGATACGCAGTATTTT.